These T cell receptor beta chains were read from a single sample in a study of T cells in Graves' hyperthyroidism and ophthalmopathy. TCRdb redid the calling of the multiplex PCR reads with MiXCR, one entry per CDR3 protein. The sample holds about 270,000 distinct CDR3 sequences; 20% to 30% are singletons and the top ten take 25% to 30%. The sample taken for sequencing was blood. Receptor source: a middle-aged man with Graves' hyperthyroidism that later progressed to Graves' ophthalmopathy. Each CDR3 is given without its conserved first and last residue. D genes are given only for firm matches.

D | V | CDR3
. | TRBV18 | ASSPGTSDEQY
. | TRBV3-1 | ASSHQQNTEAF
TRBD1 | TRBV6-5 | ASSYSVTGASGELF
. | TRBV5-1 | ASSLEAISYEQY
. | TRBV5-1 | ASSSIRGSWETQY
TRBD1 | TRBV4-2 | ASSRETGGTEAF
TRBD1 | TRBV15 | ATSLYRGHYEQY
TRBD2 | TRBV6-4 | ASMLTRPPSGGYEQY
TRBD2 | TRBV24-1 | ATSDLLADANEQY
. | TRBV12-3/TRBV12-4 | ATSDSGTRYT
TRBD1 | TRBV29-1 | SVVPFKGQGGTEAF
TRBD2 | TRBV2 | ASIRLAEETQY
. | TRBV12-3/TRBV12-4 | ASSLGRFGAQH
TRBD1 | TRBV6-2/TRBV6-3 | ASSYTGGFQPQH
. | TRBV7-8 | ASSLEGGIEAF
. | TRBV3-1 | ASSQEGRGMS
. | TRBV5-5 | ASSPKVTYEQY
. | TRBV6-5 | ASSSSNGNTIY
. | TRBV19 | ASTITGRTEAF
. | TRBV10-3 | AISEGMGETQY
TRBD2 | TRBV7-9 | ASSTGLGHSQETQY
. | TRBV12-3/TRBV12-4 | ASSKALGTFNNQPQH
TRBD2 | TRBV6-1 | ASSALGGAGANVLT
. | TRBV11-2 | ASSPPGLPAEETQH
TRBD2 | TRBV6-4 | ASSRRTSGNYEQY
TRBD1 | TRBV27 | ASSLGPGTGNTEAF
TRBD1 | TRBV12-3/TRBV12-4 | ASRYRGLHEQY
TRBD1 | TRBV28 | ASSQRTGDGQY
. | TRBV30 | AWSVQGNQPQH
. | TRBV12-3/TRBV12-4 | ASSDSTNSGNTIY
. | TRBV28 | ASSLLPFPGRHEQY
TRBD2 | TRBV6-1 | ASGEGLEYEQY
TRBD1 | TRBV6-1 | ASGGTGTGGSPLH
TRBD2 | TRBV27 | ASSSSGRSSYEQY
. | TRBV2 | ASSLRIYEQY
. | TRBV6-1 | ASSRLSSSYEQY
. | TRBV6-2/TRBV6-3 | AALGQGNTEAF
. | TRBV11-2 | ASSEVVGTRAF
TRBD1 | TRBV18 | ASSVNGQVVSYEQY
. | TRBV20-1 | SARASLNEQY
TRBD1 | TRBV3-1 | ASSRRQGIYEQY
. | TRBV11-1 | ASSQIGNYGYT
TRBD2 | TRBV11-2 | ASSEREPYEQY
TRBD1 | TRBV28 | ASSLLPGQVNQPQH
. | TRBV24-1 | ATSGVRAEPNTGELF